This T cell receptor (beta chain) was retrieved from a study of PD-1 blockade in mismatch repair-deficient tumors. The study's findings and limits: After pembrolizumab, tumor-resident clones rose rapidly, then generally contracted before radiologic responses.

Sequencing used immunoSEQ multiplex PCR; TCRdb keeps in-frame clones, though not all of them. The sample holds more than 95,000 clones, more than 85% seen once. Trimming left V 6 bases short and J 3 bases short, with 3 bases between. Per the germline V gene, CDR1 is MNHEY and CDR2 is SVGAGI. The CDR3 extends over 11 amino acids. Every patient had mismatch repair deficiency by PCR or immunohistochemistry. TCRs were sequenced from a few patients responding to pembrolizumab. Note on this clone: The antigen is unknown.

The chain has TRBV6-5 and TRBJ1-3; the D is unclear. This sequence was found in an adult with mismatch repair-deficient cancer. Sequenced here: peripheral blood, sampled 44 weeks after starting pembrolizumab. In DNA form, the CDR3 reads TGTGCCAGCAGCTATGGAAACACCATATATTTT. Translated, it gives CASSYGNTIYF.